These T cell receptor beta chains were read from a single sample in a study of blood T cell repertoires in COVID-19. Only in-frame clones appear in the TCRdb table, and some are missing; sequencing was by immunoSEQ multiplex PCR. The sample has roughly 140,000 clones; just under 80% are singletons. The sample comprised peripheral blood. All receptors come from a woman in her fifties or sixties with acute or convalescent COVID-19. CDR3s leave out the opening cysteine and the closing phenylalanine or tryptophan. The order of the fields is clone size, V gene, CDR3 protein. A row's size may be missing; if present it is once, few, many or a size class.

-	TRBV6-5	ATRDRGGHEAF
-	TRBV6-6	ASSLGLYAEAF
few	TRBV19	ASSTNEGEKLF
once	TRBV18	ASSPPDNPTNEKLF
-	TRBV6-5	ASSHRGGGDEQY
few	TRBV5-1	ASSEEGLREAF
-	TRBV24-1	ATSDYAEPGQYYGYT
-	TRBV2	ASTKDRTNEKLF
-	TRBV14	ASSQGRGYSGNTIY
few	TRBV6-5	ATLRDLGGNQPQH
many	TRBV4-2	ASSPRAGNTGELF
-	TRBV20-1	SASFTYEQY
-	TRBV27	ASSLDRGLGELF
once	TRBV29-1	SVPLPGQVYGYT
-	TRBV19	ASRDRLGFLTEAF
-	TRBV27	ASSPFSGRSYNEQF
-	TRBV7-5	VRSLGDREAGNLGQY
-	TRBV4-2	ASSQDVIQQAGELF
-	TRBV5-1	ASSLQGTGELF
-	TRBV9	ASSVGGQKNYGYT
-	TRBV15	ATSSLGGGTGTASTDTQY
once	TRBV5-1	ASSLSGLGNQPQH
-	TRBV6-5	ASSLLAGGLYEQY
-	TRBV3-1/TRBV3-2	ASSLRLAGVFYEQY
-	TRBV18	ASSPRQDQPQH
few	TRBV3-1/TRBV3-2	ASSQDLGQGAEAF
once	TRBV19	ASKPIGLAGGTDTQY
few	TRBV28	ASSFAPVRRGHNNEQF
-	TRBV7-9	ASSFPPWGSPYEQY
-	TRBV12-3/TRBV12-4	ASSLRQGLH
-	TRBV28	ASSSRAGPNEQF
many	TRBV18	ASSSGTASYSNTGELF
-	TRBV10-2	ASRGSGQVSTDTQY
-	TRBV6-5	ASRGSGRNTGELF
-	TRBV19	ASSMRAGNEKLF
-	TRBV5-6	ASSLFDTLYNEQY
-	TRBV2	ASSVGLAVLGEQF
-	TRBV6-5	ASKAGLAVHEQF
-	TRBV27	ASSFQGTGFHEQY
-	TRBV6-1	ASSELGQEYQPQH
-	TRBV15	ATSSLPGTGGGTGELF
-	TRBV7-8	ASSLYRSSGNTIY
once	TRBV21-1	ASSKFEGVRLSSYT
few	TRBV6-5	ASSYSREMGNEQF
-	TRBV5-4	ASSLAGLAGINTGELF